This T cell receptor beta chain was recorded in a study of OX40 agonist ivuxolimab in advanced cancers. The CDR3 totals 15 residues. J was trimmed by 0 bases and V by 4 bases; bases with no gene match: 4. Germline V gives CDR1 SGHRS, CDR2 YFSETQ. With autoimmune disease history or systemic immunosuppression, patients were excluded. Produced via immunoSEQ multiplex PCR; TCRdb's table is partial and in-frame only. Among tens of thousands of clones listed, approximately 90% were seen once. The chain carries TRBV5-1 and TRBJ1-5; 7 positions match TRBD1. This receptor was obtained from an adult with an advanced solid tumor such as melanoma, head and neck, liver or kidney cancer. Source: CD4+ or CD8+ T cells sorted from blood, taken in a trial of the OX40 agonist ivuxolimab. The CDR3: CASSRGTDSNQPQHF. DNA for the CDR3: TGCGCCAGCAGCCGTGGGACAGATAGCAATCAGCCCCAGCATTTT.